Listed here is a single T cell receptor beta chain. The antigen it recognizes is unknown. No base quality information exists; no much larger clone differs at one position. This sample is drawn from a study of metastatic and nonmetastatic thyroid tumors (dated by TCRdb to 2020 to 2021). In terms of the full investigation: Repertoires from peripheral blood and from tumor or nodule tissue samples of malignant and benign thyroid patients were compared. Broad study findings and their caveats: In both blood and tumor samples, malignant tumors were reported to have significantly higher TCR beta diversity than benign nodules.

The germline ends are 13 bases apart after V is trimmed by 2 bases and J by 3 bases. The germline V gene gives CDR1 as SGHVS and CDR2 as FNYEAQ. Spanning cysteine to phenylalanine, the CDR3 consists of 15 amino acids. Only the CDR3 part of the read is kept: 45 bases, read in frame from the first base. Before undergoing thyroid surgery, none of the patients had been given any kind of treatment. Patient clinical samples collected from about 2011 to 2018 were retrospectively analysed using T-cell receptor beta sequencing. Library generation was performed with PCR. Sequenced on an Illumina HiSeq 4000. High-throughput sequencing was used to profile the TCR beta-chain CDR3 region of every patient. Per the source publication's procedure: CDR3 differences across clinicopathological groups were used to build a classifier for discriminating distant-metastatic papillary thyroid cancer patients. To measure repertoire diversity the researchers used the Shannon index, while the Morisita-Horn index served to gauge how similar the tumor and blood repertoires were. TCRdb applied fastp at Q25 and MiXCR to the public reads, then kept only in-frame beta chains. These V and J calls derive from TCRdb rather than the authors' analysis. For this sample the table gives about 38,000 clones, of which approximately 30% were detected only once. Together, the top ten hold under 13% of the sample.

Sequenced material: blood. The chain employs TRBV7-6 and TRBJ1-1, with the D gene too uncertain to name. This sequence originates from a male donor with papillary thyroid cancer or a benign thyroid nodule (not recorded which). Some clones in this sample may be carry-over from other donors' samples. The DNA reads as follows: TGTGCCAGCAGCTTATTTTTAGGTGGGGACACTGAAGCTTTCTTT. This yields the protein CASSLFLGGDTEAFF.